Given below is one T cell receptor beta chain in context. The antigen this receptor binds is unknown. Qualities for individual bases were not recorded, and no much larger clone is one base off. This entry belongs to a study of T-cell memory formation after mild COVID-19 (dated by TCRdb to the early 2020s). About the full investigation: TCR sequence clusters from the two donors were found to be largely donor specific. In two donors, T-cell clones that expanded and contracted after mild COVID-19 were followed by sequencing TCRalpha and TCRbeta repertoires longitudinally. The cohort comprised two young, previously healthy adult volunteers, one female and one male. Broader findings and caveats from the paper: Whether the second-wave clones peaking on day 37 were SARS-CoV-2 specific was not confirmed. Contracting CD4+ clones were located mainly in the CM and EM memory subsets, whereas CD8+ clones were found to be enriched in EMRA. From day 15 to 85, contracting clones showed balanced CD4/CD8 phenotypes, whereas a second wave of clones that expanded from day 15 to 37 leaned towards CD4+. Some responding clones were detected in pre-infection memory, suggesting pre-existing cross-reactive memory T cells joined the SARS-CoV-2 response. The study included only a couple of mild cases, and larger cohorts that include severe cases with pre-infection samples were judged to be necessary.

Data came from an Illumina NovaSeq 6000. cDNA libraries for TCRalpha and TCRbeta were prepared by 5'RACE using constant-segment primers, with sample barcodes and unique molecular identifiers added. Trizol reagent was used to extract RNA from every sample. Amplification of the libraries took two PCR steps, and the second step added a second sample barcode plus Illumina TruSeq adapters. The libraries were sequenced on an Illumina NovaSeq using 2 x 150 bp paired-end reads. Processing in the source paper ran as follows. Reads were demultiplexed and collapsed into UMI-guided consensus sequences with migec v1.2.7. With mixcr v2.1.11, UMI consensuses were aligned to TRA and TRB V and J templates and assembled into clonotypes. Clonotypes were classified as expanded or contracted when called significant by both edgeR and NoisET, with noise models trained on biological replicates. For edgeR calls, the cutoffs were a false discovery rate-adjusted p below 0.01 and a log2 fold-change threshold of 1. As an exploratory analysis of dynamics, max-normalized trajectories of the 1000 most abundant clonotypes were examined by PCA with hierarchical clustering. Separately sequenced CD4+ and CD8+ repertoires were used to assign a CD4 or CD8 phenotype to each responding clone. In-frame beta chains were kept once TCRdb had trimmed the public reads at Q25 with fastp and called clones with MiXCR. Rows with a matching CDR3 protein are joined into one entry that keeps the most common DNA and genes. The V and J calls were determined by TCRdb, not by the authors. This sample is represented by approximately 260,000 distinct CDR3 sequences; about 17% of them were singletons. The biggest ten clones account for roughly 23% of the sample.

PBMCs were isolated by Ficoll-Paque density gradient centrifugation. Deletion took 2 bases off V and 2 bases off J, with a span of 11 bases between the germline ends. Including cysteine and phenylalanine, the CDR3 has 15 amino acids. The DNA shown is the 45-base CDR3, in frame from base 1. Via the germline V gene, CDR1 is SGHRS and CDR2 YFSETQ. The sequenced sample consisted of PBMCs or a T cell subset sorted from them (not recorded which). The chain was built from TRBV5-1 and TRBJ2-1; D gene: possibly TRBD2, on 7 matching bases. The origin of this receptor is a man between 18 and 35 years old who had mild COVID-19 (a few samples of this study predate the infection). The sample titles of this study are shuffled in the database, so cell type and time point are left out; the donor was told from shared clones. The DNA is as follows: TGCGCCAGCAGCTTTGGGGGGGGGCCCTACAATGAGCAGTTCTTC. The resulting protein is CASSFGGGPYNEQFF.